These T cell receptor beta chains were read from a single sample in a study of T cells after yellow fever vaccination. A single record per CDR3 protein comes from TCRdb applying MiXCR to the 5' RACE reads. This sample yields 500,000 to 650,000 distinct CDR3 sequences, of which about a sixth are seen a single time; around 16% belongs to the top ten. The sample was PBMCs, taken 4 to 5 days after the first yellow fever vaccination. The receptors stem from a man between 18 and 35 years old who received the YFV17D yellow fever vaccine. Each CDR3 is given with its conserved first and last residue. Each record gives: clone size, V gene, J gene, D gene, CDR3 DNA, CDR3 protein. A D gene is named only where the DNA matches it firmly. Some rows have no size entry. The others give once, few or many, or a class for an expanded clone.

abundance: few
v_gene: TRBV7-3
j_gene: TRBJ2-5
d_gene: NA
CDR3nt: TGTGCCAGCAGCTTCTTCGGGACGGCGGGAGAGACCCAGTACTTC
CDR3aa: CASSFFGTAGETQYF

abundance: few
v_gene: TRBV7-2
j_gene: TRBJ2-7
d_gene: TRBD2
CDR3nt: TGTGCCAGCAGCTGGACTAGCGGGGTAACCTACGAGCAGTACTTC
CDR3aa: CASSWTSGVTYEQYF

abundance: few
v_gene: TRBV6-2/TRBV6-3
j_gene: TRBJ2-7
d_gene: NA
CDR3nt: TGTGCCAGCACCATCCAGCCAGAGATCCCGTACGAGCAGTACTTC
CDR3aa: CASTIQPEIPYEQYF

abundance: NA
v_gene: TRBV27
j_gene: TRBJ2-6
d_gene: NA
CDR3nt: TGTGCCAGCGCGGGCGGACGGATGTACTCTGGGGCCAACGTCCTGACTTTC
CDR3aa: CASAGGRMYSGANVLTF

abundance: many
v_gene: TRBV7-3
j_gene: TRBJ1-1
d_gene: NA
CDR3nt: TGTGCCAGCAGCTTAACGGCGAACACTGAAGCTTTCTTT
CDR3aa: CASSLTANTEAFF

abundance: few
v_gene: TRBV7-2
j_gene: TRBJ2-2
d_gene: TRBD1
CDR3nt: TGTGCCAGCAGCTTAGGACAGGGATCCGGGGAGCTGTTTTTT
CDR3aa: CASSLGQGSGELFF

abundance: NA
v_gene: TRBV11-2
j_gene: TRBJ2-3
d_gene: NA
CDR3nt: TGTGCCAGCAGCAGTTTAGGGATGGGAGGTACAGATACGCAGTATTTT
CDR3aa: CASSSLGMGGTDTQYF

abundance: few
v_gene: TRBV10-3
j_gene: TRBJ2-2
d_gene: TRBD1
CDR3nt: TGTGCCATCGCGGGACAGGGACTTTGGGGGGAGCTGTTTTTT
CDR3aa: CAIAGQGLWGELFF

abundance: few
v_gene: TRBV7-2
j_gene: TRBJ1-1
d_gene: NA
CDR3nt: TGTGCCAGCAGCTTAGGGGGCGAGGTCACTGAAGCTTTCTTT
CDR3aa: CASSLGGEVTEAFF

abundance: NA
v_gene: TRBV11-3
j_gene: TRBJ2-3
d_gene: NA
CDR3nt: TGTGCCAGCAGCTTAGGTGCTAGCTGGGATACGCAGTATTTT
CDR3aa: CASSLGASWDTQYF

abundance: NA
v_gene: TRBV12-3/TRBV12-4
j_gene: TRBJ1-6
d_gene: TRBD1
CDR3nt: TGTGCCAGCAGTCCCCGACAGGGGGCCTCTTCACCCCTCCACTTT
CDR3aa: CASSPRQGASSPLHF

abundance: few
v_gene: TRBV20-1
j_gene: TRBJ2-5
d_gene: TRBD2
CDR3nt: TGCAGTGCCCATAATCGACTAGCGGGGAATCAAGAGACCCAGTACTTC
CDR3aa: CSAHNRLAGNQETQYF

abundance: NA
v_gene: TRBV28
j_gene: TRBJ2-3
d_gene: TRBD1
CDR3nt: TGTGCCACCCCCCCCCGGGACAGGGGGCGGGTCGGCACAGATACGCAGTATTTT
CDR3aa: CATPPRDRGRVGTDTQYF

abundance: few
v_gene: TRBV4-1
j_gene: TRBJ2-1
d_gene: TRBD2
CDR3nt: TGCGCCAGCAGCGCATCCGGGACTAGCGGGTTTCATGAGCAGTTCTTC
CDR3aa: CASSASGTSGFHEQFF

abundance: NA
v_gene: TRBV20-1
j_gene: TRBJ1-1
d_gene: NA
CDR3nt: TGCAGTGCTAGGACTCACCTGAACACTGAAGCTTTCTTT
CDR3aa: CSARTHLNTEAFF

abundance: NA
v_gene: TRBV9
j_gene: TRBJ1-5
d_gene: NA
CDR3nt: TGTGCCAGCAGCGCACCAGGGGATGGGAATCAGCCCCAGCATTTT
CDR3aa: CASSAPGDGNQPQHF

abundance: NA
v_gene: TRBV20-1
j_gene: TRBJ1-1
d_gene: NA
CDR3nt: TGCAGTGCTAGAGTTTTAGGGGGGATCACTGAAGCTTTCTTT
CDR3aa: CSARVLGGITEAFF

abundance: NA
v_gene: TRBV29-1
j_gene: TRBJ2-2
d_gene: NA
CDR3nt: TGCAGCGTTGAAGGGGGGAGCACCGGGGAGCTGTTTTTT
CDR3aa: CSVEGGSTGELFF

abundance: NA
v_gene: TRBV7-2
j_gene: TRBJ2-5
d_gene: TRBD2
CDR3nt: TGTGCCAGCAGCCGCTCGGGGGGGGAGACCCAGTACTTC
CDR3aa: CASSRSGGETQYF

abundance: NA
v_gene: TRBV6-2/TRBV6-3
j_gene: TRBJ2-1
d_gene: TRBD2
CDR3nt: TGTGCCAGCAAGAGACTAGCGGGGGGGCTGAGGTACAATGAGCAGTTCTTC
CDR3aa: CASKRLAGGLRYNEQFF

abundance: few
v_gene: TRBV20-1
j_gene: TRBJ2-6
d_gene: NA
CDR3nt: TGCAGTGCTAGATATCCGGGAGCTTCCTCTGGGGCCAACGTCCTGACTTTC
CDR3aa: CSARYPGASSGANVLTF

abundance: few
v_gene: TRBV5-6
j_gene: TRBJ2-1
d_gene: NA
CDR3nt: TGTGCCAGCAGCTCGGATTTCCAGGGTATCGATGAGCAGTTCTTC
CDR3aa: CASSSDFQGIDEQFF

abundance: NA
v_gene: TRBV7-2
j_gene: TRBJ1-5
d_gene: NA
CDR3nt: TGTGCCAGCAGCGCTACCATGGAGATCGCGCCCCAGCATTTT
CDR3aa: CASSATMEIAPQHF

abundance: few
v_gene: TRBV4-1
j_gene: TRBJ1-2
d_gene: NA
CDR3nt: TGCGCCAGCAGCCAAGAGGGGTCAGGCAACAAGCTCTATGGCTACACCTTC
CDR3aa: CASSQEGSGNKLYGYTF

abundance: NA
v_gene: TRBV20-1
j_gene: TRBJ2-5
d_gene: TRBD2
CDR3nt: TGCAGTGCTGAGATAGCGGGGGGCGGACAAGAGACCCAGTACTTC
CDR3aa: CSAEIAGGGQETQYF

abundance: NA
v_gene: TRBV4-1
j_gene: TRBJ2-2
d_gene: NA
CDR3nt: TGCGCCAGCAGTTGGCAGGGGTCGGTCGGGGAGCTGATTTTT
CDR3aa: CASSWQGSVGELIF